This T cell receptor (beta chain) was sequenced for a study of beta chain features in type 1 diabetes. Study as a whole: Age, gender and cell yields were alike across patients and healthy donors. Study-level findings and limits: Patients with Type 1 diabetes showed moderately but significantly shorter TCRB CDR3s in all four CD4+ subsets.

This clone has a handful of counts. Antigen unknown. Reverse transcription of all isolated RNA meant that expressed TCRB transcripts were sequenced. Assay: immunoSEQ multiplex PCR; the TCRdb copy retains only in-frame clones and omits some. The sample has around 360,000 clones, roughly 12% seen once. This TCR was sampled from a woman between 18 and 29 years old with type 1 diabetes. The sample consisted of naive CD4+ T cells from blood.

This CDR3 is CASSSGGAQSYNEQFF. CDR3 in DNA: TGTGCCAGCAGCTCCGGGGGGGCCCAGTCCTACAATGAGCAGTTCTTC. The chain carries TRBV5-4 and TRBJ2-1, with 8 bases aligning to TRBD2. Looked up from germline, CDR1 is SGHNT and CDR2 is YYREEE (reference sequence). There are 16 residues in the CDR3. With 3 bases clipped from V and 1 base from J, the junction kept 6 bases outside the gene matches.